This T cell receptor beta chain was sequenced in a study of blood T cell repertoires in COVID-19. Study context: Sample material is recorded as cDNA or gDNA derived from T cells, B-cell-depleted T cells, or PBMCs.

Original data processing: Amplified reference gene primers provided the basis for estimating nucleated cell counts. Sequencing was performed with immunoSEQ multiplex PCR; in TCRdb, only in-frame clones are kept and a portion is missing. Clone size and V and J calls were adopted from that table, with D and trimming inferred from the DNA. This sample has 340,000 or so clones, with 80% to 90% found just once. Germline values: CDR1 MGHDK, CDR2 SYGVNS. The V and J ends lost 4 bases and 6 bases, in that order; junction bases with no gene match: 8. The CDR3 has 14 residues. The sequenced material came from PBMCs or T cells enriched from blood (not recorded which). This clonotype was obtained from a woman aged 40 to 50 with acute COVID-19. The chain uses TRBV25-1 and TRBJ1-2, with 7 nucleotides matching TRBD1. CDR3 loop: CASSAPGQKNGYTF. CDR3 in DNA: TGTGCCAGCAGTGCGCCGGGACAGAAGAATGGCTACACCTTC.